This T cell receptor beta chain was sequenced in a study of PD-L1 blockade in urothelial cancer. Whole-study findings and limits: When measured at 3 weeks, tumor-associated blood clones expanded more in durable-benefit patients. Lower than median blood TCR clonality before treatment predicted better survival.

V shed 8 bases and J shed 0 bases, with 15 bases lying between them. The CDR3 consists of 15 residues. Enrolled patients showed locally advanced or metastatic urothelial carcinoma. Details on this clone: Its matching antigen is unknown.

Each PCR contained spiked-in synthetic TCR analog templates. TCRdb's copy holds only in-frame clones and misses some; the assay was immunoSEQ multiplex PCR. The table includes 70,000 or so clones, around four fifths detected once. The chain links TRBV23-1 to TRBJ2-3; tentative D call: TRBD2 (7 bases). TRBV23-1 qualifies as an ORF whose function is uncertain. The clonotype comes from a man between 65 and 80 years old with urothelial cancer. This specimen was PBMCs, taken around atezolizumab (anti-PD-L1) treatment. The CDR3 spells CASSRGAPSTDTQYF. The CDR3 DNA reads TGCGCCAGCTCTCGGGGGGCGCCTAGCACAGATACGCAGTATTTT.